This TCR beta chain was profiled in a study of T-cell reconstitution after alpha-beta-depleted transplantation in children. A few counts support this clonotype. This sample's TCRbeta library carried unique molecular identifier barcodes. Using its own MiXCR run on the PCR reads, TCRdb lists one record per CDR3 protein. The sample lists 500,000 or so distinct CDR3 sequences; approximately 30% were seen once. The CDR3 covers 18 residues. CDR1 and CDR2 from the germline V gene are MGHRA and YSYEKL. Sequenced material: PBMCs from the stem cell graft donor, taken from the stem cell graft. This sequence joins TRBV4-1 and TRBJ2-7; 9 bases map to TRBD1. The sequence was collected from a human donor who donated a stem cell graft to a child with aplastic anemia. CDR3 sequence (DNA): TGCGCCAGCACCCAAGCCTTCCGGGACAGGGAGTATAGGGACGAGCAGTACGTC. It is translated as CASTQAFRDREYRDEQYV.